Shown below are 26 T cell receptor beta chains from a single sample sequenced in a study of beta chain features in type 1 diabetes listed by TCRdb under 2018. Library creation used the immunoSEQ multiplex PCR assay. The High Capacity cDNA Reverse Transcription Kit was used to reverse transcribe all of the isolated RNA, meaning that expressed TCRB transcripts were what got sequenced. The immuneACCESS repertoire file appears here via TCRdb, limited to in-frame rearrangements. These files lack a portion of the clones; in checked studies, under half of the deficit traces to unresolved V genes, and the cause of the others is not known. This sample comprises some 160,000 clones, less than 9.5% of them detected only once. 2% to 2.5% of the sample goes to the ten largest clones. The sequencing sample was made of central memory CD4+ T cells from blood. All receptors derive from a young woman in good health.

The rearrangement joins TRBV19 to TRBJ2-1; 9 bases map to TRBD1. V lost 6 bases to trimming and J lost 8 bases; unmatched junction nucleotides: 11. From germline, CDR1 is LNHDA and CDR2 SQIVND (reference sequence). This CDR3 has 15 residues. The CDR3 region is CASSAPGTGMHEQFF. The CDR3 region has the DNA TGTGCCAGTAGCGCCCCCGGGACAGGGATGCATGAGCAGTTCTTC.

This clone was detected only a few times. The rearrangement uses TRBV7-2 and TRBJ2-3; 7 bases fit TRBD1. V lost 5 bases to trimming and J lost 1 base; unmatched junction nucleotides: 3. Germline assignment: CDR1 SGHTA and CDR2 FQGNSA. This CDR3 is built from 14 residues. CDR3 region: CASSHGQGTDTQYF. Here the CDR3 DNA reads TGTGCCAGCAGCCACGGACAGGGCACAGATACGCAGTATTTT. The whole variable domain, remainder taken from reference TRBV7-2 and TRBJ2-3, is GAGVSQSPSNKVTEKGKDVELRCDPISGHTALYWYRQSLGQGLEFLIYFQGNSAPDKSGLPSDRFSAERTGGSVSTLTIQRTQQEDSAVYLCASSHGQGTDTQYFGPGTRLTVL.

There are a few counts of this clone. The chain employs TRBV30 and TRBJ1-4; 7 bases are a match to TRBD1. Losses at the gene ends were 4 bases for V and 4 bases for J; bases not matched to a gene: 3. The CDR3 loop spans 13 amino acids. Germline CDR1 and CDR2: GTSNPN and SVGIG (reference sequence). CDR3 DNA: TGTGCCTGGAAGGGGGCGCGTAATGAAAAACTGTTTTTT. This codes for CAWKGARNEKLFF. The variable domain in full, completed from reference TRBV30 and TRBJ1-4, reads SQTIHQWPATLVQPVGSPLSLECTVEGTSNPNLYWYRQAAGRGLQLLFYSVGIGQISSEVPQNLSASRPQDRQFILSSKKLLLSDSGFYLCAWKGARNEKLFFGSGTQLSVL.

This clone was detected a few times. This chain connects TRBV2 to TRBJ2-5; 7 bases align to TRBD1. This CDR3 is 16 amino acids long. Germline V CDR1 and CDR2: SNHLY, FYNNEI. With 4 bases clipped from V and 4 bases from J, the junction kept 12 bases outside the gene matches. The CDR3 nucleotides are TGTGCCAGCAGTGCATTGGTACAGGGGCTGGGAGAGACCCAGTACTTC. Protein: CASSALVQGLGETQYF.

This clone came up a few times. J is TRBJ2-7 and V is TRBV5-1; 8 bases map to TRBD1. V gave up 0 bases and J gave up 5 bases; unmatched junction bases: 10. Germline V gives CDR1 SGHRS, CDR2 YFSETQ. The CDR3 extends over 16 amino acids. The CDR3 protein is CASSLEDRVIAHEQYF. The CDR3, as DNA: TGCGCCAGCAGCTTGGAGGACAGGGTTATTGCCCACGAGCAGTACTTC.

This clone showed up just a few times. The sample holds other DNA sequences that translate to the same CDR3. The rearrangement uses TRBV7-2 and TRBJ2-3; 12 nucleotides agree with TRBD2. The CDR3 has 17 amino acids. Germline CDR1 and CDR2: SGHTA and FQGNSA. V dropped 6 bases and J dropped 1; count of bases not matched to a gene: 8. The CDR3 region is CASSSRLAGDRTDTQYF. In DNA, the CDR3 is TGTGCCAGCAGTTCCAGACTAGCGGGAGACCGCACAGATACGCAGTATTTT.

Only a few counts were recorded for this clone. The chain uses TRBV4-2 and TRBJ2-3; maybe TRBD2 (5 bases). Germline CDR1 is LGHNA and CDR2 is YNFKEQ. V shed 3 bases and J shed 6 bases, with 13 bases lying between them. The CDR3 is made up of 14 amino acids. CDR3 sequence reads: CASSQNQREDTQYF. The CDR3 DNA is TGTGCCAGCAGCCAGAACCAGAGGGAGGATACGCAGTATTTT.

This chain connects TRBV18 to TRBJ1-1; D not certain. CDR1 is KGHSH and CDR2 is LQKENI in the germline V gene. V was clipped by 2 bases and J by 4 bases, with 11 bases between them. This CDR3 comprises 14 residues. CDR3 DNA: TGTGCCAGCTCACCAACGGCGGGCACCACTGAAGCTTTCTTT. This sequence encodes CASSPTAGTTEAFF.

The chain joins TRBV7-9 to TRBJ2-5; D is unresolved. Germline V gives CDR1 SEHNR, CDR2 FQNEAQ (reference sequence). With 4 bases removed from V and 5 bases from J, the gap between germline ends came to 11 bases. The CDR3 runs 13 residues. CDR3 loop: CASSSVPVETQYF. CDR3 DNA sequence: TGTGCCAGCAGCTCGGTACCGGTGGAGACCCAGTACTTC.

In its sample, this clone was seen a few times. V gene TRBV5-1 combines with J gene TRBJ2-1; 8 bases map to TRBD1. The CDR3 covers 15 residues. The germline gives CDR1 SGHRS, CDR2 YFSETQ. Trimming cost V 3 bases and J 2 bases; bases outside gene matches: 4. CDR3 sequence: CASSSGTGPYNEQFF. Written as DNA, the CDR3 is TGCGCCAGCAGCTCCGGGACAGGACCCTACAATGAGCAGTTCTTC.

This clone was seen more than once but under ten times. The chain carries TRBV11-2 and TRBJ1-2; TRBD1 matches 11 bases. The CDR3 has 16 residues. Looked up from germline, CDR1 is SGHAT and CDR2 is FQNNGV. J gave up 4 bases and V 0 bases, and 4 bases lay outside the gene matches. CDR3 protein: CASSLDRDRGIYGYTF. CDR3 DNA sequence: TGTGCCAGCAGCTTAGACCGGGACAGGGGGATCTATGGCTACACCTTC.

This clone was counted only a few times. This chain joins TRBV6-6 and TRBJ2-5; TRBD1 aligns across 9 bases. V dropped 8 bases and J dropped 5; count of bases not matched to a gene: 6. The CDR3 is 13 residues long. Germline CDR1 is MNHNY and CDR2 is SVGAGI (reference sequence). CDR3 nucleotides: TGTGCCAGCGGCCGGGACAGGGAGGAGACCCAGTACTTC. It specifies CASGRDREETQYF.

This clone was detected a few times. The chain joins TRBV27 to TRBJ1-2, with D tentatively TRBD1 (6 bases). CDR3 size: 16 residues. Germline assignment: CDR1 MNHEY and CDR2 SMNVEV (reference sequence). V was cut by 4 bases and J by 3 bases, with 18 bases left in between. DNA for the CDR3: TGTGCCAGCAGTTCCTCAGGGGTCAGGCGGGACTATGGCTACACCTTC. It is translated as CASSSSGVRRDYGYTF.

The J gene is TRBJ2-7, the V gene TRBV5-6, with D unclear. The CDR3 spans 12 residues. Germline lookup yields CDR1 SGHDT and CDR2 YYEEEE. The ends were cut back, 0 bases at V and 4 bases at J, with 5 bases in the middle. The CDR3 region has the DNA TGTGCCAGCAGCTTGGAGAGATACGAGCAGTACTTC. This sequence encodes CASSLERYEQYF.

The chain recombines TRBV5-1 with TRBJ1-2; 8 positions agree with TRBD1. Germline trimming cut 7 bases from V and 0 bases from J; bases unmatched to any gene: 8. CDR3 length equals 15 residues. In germline, CDR1 is SGHRS, CDR2 YFSETQ. The CDR3 protein is CASSDRGAANYGYTF. The CDR3 DNA reads TGCGCCAGCTCAGACAGGGGAGCGGCTAACTATGGCTACACCTTC.

The V and J genes are TRBV18 and TRBJ1-6, with 9 bases identical to TRBD1. Looked up from germline, CDR1 is KGHSH and CDR2 is LQKENI. Trimming removed 4 bases from V and 9 bases from J; junction bases left unmatched: 4. The CDR3 sequence is 14 residues long. In DNA, the CDR3 is TGTGCCAGCTCACGGGACAGGGACACTTCACCCCTCCACTTT. Protein sequence: CASSRDRDTSPLHF.

This clone was detected ten times or more. The V and J genes are TRBV11-3 and TRBJ2-4; D may be TRBD1 (5 bases). Per germline, CDR1 SGHNT and CDR2 YENEEA. V was cut by 0 bases and J by 0 bases, with 15 bases left in between. CDR3 length: 18 residues. The CDR3 spells CASSLDQGGSSAKNIQYF. The CDR3 coding sequence is TGTGCCAGCAGCTTAGATCAGGGCGGAAGCTCAGCCAAAAACATTCAGTACTTC.

The chain combines TRBV30 with TRBJ2-7; 7 nucleotides match TRBD1. CDR1 is GTSNPN and CDR2 is SVGIG in the germline V gene (reference sequence). V shed 2 bases and J 7 bases; nucleotides not matched to a gene: 8. CDR3 length: 13 residues. CDR3 sequence reads: CAWSRQGPGEQYF. CDR3 nucleotides: TGTGCCTGGAGTCGACAGGGACCTGGGGAGCAGTACTTC.

This clone appeared a few times. Here the CDR3 DNA reads TGTGCCATCAGTGACCCTCAGGGGCGAGCCGAAAAACTGTTTTTT. This gives the protein CAISDPQGRAEKLFF. The V gene is TRBV10-3, the J gene TRBJ1-4, with D possibly being TRBD1 (6 bases). The germline gives CDR1 ENHRY, CDR2 SYGVKD. Trimming pared 3 bases from V and 8 bases from J, leaving 16 bases between. This CDR3 has 15 residues.

The rearrangement uses TRBV5-4 and TRBJ1-1; D perhaps matches TRBD1 (5 bases). Germline CDR1 and CDR2: SGHNT and YYREEE (reference sequence). This CDR3 comprises 15 residues. Trimming cost V 4 bases and J 0 bases, with 13 bases left between them. CDR3 protein: CASSPRRGMNTEAFF. Written as DNA, the CDR3 is TGTGCCAGCAGCCCCCGGAGGGGTATGAACACTGAAGCTTTCTTT.

The V call is TRBV30, the J call TRBJ1-2, with TRBD1 matching over 7 bases. The V and J ends lost 4 bases and 6 bases, in that order; junction bases with no gene match: 8. From germline, CDR1 is GTSNPN and CDR2 SVGIG (reference sequence). CDR3 length: 13 amino acids. The CDR3 protein is CAWTQGNSHGYTF. The CDR3 DNA reads as TGTGCCTGGACACAGGGGAATAGCCATGGCTACACCTTC. The entire variable domain, with the rest obtained from reference TRBV30 and TRBJ1-2, is as follows: SQTIHQWPATLVQPVGSPLSLECTVEGTSNPNLYWYRQAAGRGLQLLFYSVGIGQISSEVPQNLSASRPQDRQFILSSKKLLLSDSGFYLCAWTQGNSHGYTFGSGTRLTVV.

This clone has a handful of counts. The chain recombines TRBV7-2 with TRBJ2-5, with TRBD1 matching 8 bases. CDR3 length equals 13 residues. CDR1 is SGHTA, CDR2 FQGNSA, per germline. Trimming removed 6 bases from V and 5 bases from J; junction bases left unmatched: 5. The CDR3 spells CASRTGVGETQYF. The CDR3, as DNA: TGTGCCAGCAGGACAGGGGTTGGGGAGACCCAGTACTTC.

This clone was detected a few times. This sequence joins TRBV10-3 and TRBJ1-1; D is ambiguous. This CDR3 is 11 amino acids long. Germline CDR1 and CDR2: ENHRY and SYGVKD. Trimming removed 4 bases from V and 3 bases from J, with 3 bases in between. The chain's CDR3 is CAISGDTEAFF. The CDR3 DNA follows: TGTGCCATCAGTGGAGACACTGAAGCTTTCTTT.

The chain uses TRBV7-2 and TRBJ2-6, with D tentatively TRBD1 (5 bases). The V end was cut by 0 bases, the J end by 4 bases, with 13 bases between. The germline gives CDR1 SGHTA, CDR2 FQGNSA. The CDR3 sequence is 17 residues long. The CDR3 loop is CASSLAPGSRGANVLTF. CDR3 nucleotide sequence: TGTGCCAGCAGCTTAGCGCCAGGGTCTAGGGGGGCCAACGTCCTGACTTTC.

Many counts were recorded for this clone. The gene calls are TRBV18 and TRBJ1-4, with 8 positions matching TRBD1. The J segment lost 5 bases and the V segment lost 2 bases, leaving 7 bases of the junction unmatched. This CDR3 spans 16 amino acids. CDR1 is KGHSH and CDR2 is LQKENI in the germline V gene. CDR3 bases: TGTGCCAGCTCACCATCGAACAGGGGGATGAATGAAAAACTGTTTTTT. Amino acids: CASSPSNRGMNEKLFF.

This clone was found many times. The chain links TRBV5-1 to TRBJ1-2, with 7 positions matching TRBD1. This CDR3 is built from 13 residues. Trimming cost V 3 bases and J 6 bases; bases outside gene matches: 5. Per germline, CDR1 SGHRS and CDR2 YFSETQ. CDR3 sequence reads: CASSYVQGDGYTF. CDR3 DNA: TGCGCCAGCAGCTACGTTCAGGGGGATGGCTACACCTTC.